One TCR beta chain is described in this entry. Its antigen is not yet known. Per-base quality was not reported, and no clone a single base away is much larger than it. The sample comes from a study of cytomegalovirus exposure and HLA in healthy donors (dated 2017 in TCRdb). For context, the study as a whole: An earlier analysis of several hundred of the donors reported approximately 290 Gb of sequence data and more than 90 million unique TCR beta sequences from some 180 million T cells. An earlier analysis of more than 450 of the donors used high-throughput TCR beta sequencing to judge whether each TCR beta V gene segment behaved as functional or pseudogenic. HLA typing included class I and class II loci at four-digit resolution. In the later analysis, no new phenotypic data were used to find candidate immune exposures; instead, reliance was placed on TCR beta sequences and their occurrence across donors. The study aimed to test whether cataloging public T cell receptors could reveal signatures of past pathogen exposure. High-throughput TCR immunosequencing, statistical association of individual TCRs with disease status, and machine learning were combined to predict cytomegalovirus infection status. Donor age, sex, ethnicity and CMV serostatus were compiled together with the repertoire data. Roughly 5 DR-DQ haplotypes were handled as single units for association and clustering, since linkage in the cohort was strong. An early release covering about 600 HLA-typed donors comprised about 300 gigabases of sequencing data and some 79 million unique TCR sequences. To study patterns of TCR occurrence, a later analysis re-analyzed previously published TCR beta repertoires from around 700 donors and added high-resolution HLA genotyping. Typing coverage differed by locus: A, B, C, DRB1 and DQB1 were typed in roughly 620-630 donors, DQA1 in approximately 520, DPA1 in around 600, and DPB1 in approximately 450. The genetic ancestry cluster associated with self-reported Caucasian donors included about 84% of the roughly 360 genotyped donors. Among 350 to 400 genotyped donors of the cohort, an average of approximately 230,000 unique TCR beta nucleotide sequences were sequenced per donor, roughly 18% of them non-productive. Besides the first cohort of roughly 640 subjects, a separate validation cohort made up of 120 or so different subjects was used. A later genetic analysis used genome-wide SNP genotypes for 398 of the 666 donors, treating that subset as a discovery cohort. Using immunosequencing, the study profiled T cell repertoires from 666 subjects and related those repertoires to cytomegalovirus serostatus. Every repertoire in the discovery cohort had been generated on one and the same sequencing platform.

What the authors observed across the whole study: At a false discovery rate of 0.05, a later analysis linked fewer than 20,000 TCR beta sequences to specific HLA alleles. The presence/absence analyses assumed that sequencing depth was roughly uniform across donors, and that assumption may not be true. In a later analysis, HLA-associated TCR beta chains were found to be more clonally expanded and to have lower generation probabilities than equally common non-associated chains. Most TCR sequences were observed very rarely across donors, whereas some public TCRs were present in many individuals. A later genetic analysis reported fewer N-insertions in productive TCRs among donors in an Asian-associated ancestry cluster than the roughly 720-donor mean. The authors suggested that the approach could potentially be generalized to other disease states and immunological phenotypes. In the study, approximately 160 TCR beta chains were listed as associated with cytomegalovirus. The classifier was reported to diagnose cytomegalovirus status with high specificity and sensitivity in both the original and validation cohorts. In a later analysis, TCR association rates were found to vary across HLA loci, with the most associated TCRs seen for DRB1 alleles and the fewest for HLA-C alleles. According to a later analysis, most CMV-associated TCR beta chains appeared to be HLA-restricted, and the HLA associations seemed to be driven largely by CMV exposure. Several of the top co-occurrence clusters appeared to be linked to parvovirus B19, influenza, CMV and Epstein-Barr virus, according to a later analysis. A few of the identified cytomegalovirus-associated TCR beta chains were confirmed in vitro to be specific for cytomegalovirus antigens. In this cohort, only TCR beta chains were sequenced, and detectable features were limited by the absence of alpha or paired-chain data. An association between a missense DCLRE1C variant and V-gene and J-gene trimming of TCR beta chains was found in a later genetic analysis and replicated in an independent cohort. When HLA alleles, especially DR and DQ, strongly co-occurred, attributing TCR associations to individual alleles was difficult. The only immune exposure information available for the cohort was CMV serostatus. An earlier analysis of roughly 570 of the donors showed that most TCR beta V segments appeared in productive rearrangements either about 87% or about 30% of the time, which broadly matched IMGT annotations. The sequencing pipeline was judged likely to have produced a cluster of highly shared sequence variants as a technical artifact. The earlier analysis of some 560 of the donors excluded about 16 rarely observed V segments, including chromosome 9 orphons, because counts were too low. Correlated functional status among segregating V segments might be attributable to linkage disequilibrium, but an unknown experimental factor could not be ruled out. A further reported finding was that TCR beta sequences accurately predicted the HLA-A and HLA-B alleles for most subjects in the first cohort. HLA typing was unavailable for some donors at each locus, so association tests used only the typed subset.

The protocol used for the library was the immunoSEQ multiplex PCR assay. For the multiplex PCR, a mixture combining 60 forward primers for TCR Vbeta segments and 13 reverse primers for TCR Jbeta segments was used. A multiplex PCR assay on genomic DNA amplified the CDR3 region of rearranged TCR beta genes. The Illumina HiSeq System was used to sequence the amplified TCR beta libraries as 87-base-pair reads. The source study handled its data this way. A later analysis counted around 72 million unique TCR beta chains across the 600 to 850 repertoires, and around 12 million of these chains were shared by at least two donors. A nearest-neighbor algorithm error-corrected the raw reads and collapsed the reads into unique sequences, merging closely related sequences to remove PCR and sequencing errors. To assign V, D and J gene segments, CDR3 sequences were aligned to IMGT reference sequences. For a sequence to be retained, a match of at least six nucleotides was required to both a V gene segment and a J gene segment. Rearrangements were called productive when the CDR3 lacked stop codons and stayed in frame with V and J; all others were non-productive. CDR3 was defined according to IMGT convention as the region running from the second conserved V-encoded cysteine to the conserved J-encoded phenylalanine. The earlier analysis of about 610 of the donors excluded sequences that lacked an unambiguous match to a single V gene segment. An earlier analysis of approximately 590 of the donors called V segments functional above 56.7% productive rearrangements and segregating when the between-donor standard deviation exceeded 5%. A statistical classification framework was built for diagnosing cytomegalovirus status from the catalog of TCR beta chain sequences. In a later analysis, TCR nucleotide sequences were compared against IMGT/GENE-DB human TR gene sequences so that V and J genes could be assigned. Using the TCRdist pipeline, a later analysis assigned CDR3 sequences along with most-parsimonious VDJ recombination scenarios. A later analysis defined each TCR beta chain by its CDR3 amino acid sequence plus V-gene family, and excluded reads lacking a unique V-gene family. As a way to deal with suspected cross-contamination and a sequencing artifact, a later analysis dropped roughly 600 nucleotide sequences that were highly shared and had low generation probability. A later analysis calculated a clonal expansion index for each public chain from normalized within-repertoire ranks of inferred template counts. In a later analysis, generation probabilities were computed with a VDJ recombination model fitted to out-of-frame rearrangements, and the resulting probabilities were checked against IGoR. A later analysis scored TCR-TCR, TCR-HLA and TCR-CMV co-occurrence with hypergeometric tests, applying a repertoire-size bias correction to TCR pairs. False discovery rates were estimated in a later analysis by permuting HLA or CMV assignments 20 times. In a later analysis, co-occurring TCRs were grouped using DBSCAN, with TCRdist sequence similarity added in when clustering inside HLA-allele-positive subsets. Repertoires with fewer than 30,000 or more than 120,000 public chains, plus five repertoires with anomalous nucleotide sharing, were excluded from co-occurrence clustering. Imported from immuneACCESS, the table was reduced by TCRdb to in-frame sequences with V and J called. These copies leave out some clones; in studies compared against another copy, an unresolved V gene accounts for under half, and the cause of the remainder is not known. V and J calls and clone size are as listed in that table; D and trimming were resolved from the DNA. This sample is represented by more than 60,000 clones; approximately 80% of them were singletons. The ten largest clones capture approximately 9% of the sample.

The cohort consisted of 600 to 750 healthy bone marrow donors. At the time of sampling, every cohort member was nominally healthy, though immune exposures that went unrecorded were likely present. The donor tested CMV seropositive and was one of the 289 seropositive cohort members. Each donor provided a peripheral blood sample, and peripheral blood mononuclear cells were used for TCR beta sequencing. Genomic DNA extraction from the blood cell samples was performed with the Qiagen DNeasy Blood Extraction Kit. Source material: PBMCs. This receptor was identified in a woman aged 40 to 49 in good health and CMV-seropositive.

The sequence in DNA is TGTGCCAGCAGCCCGAGCCAAGATGCGATGGAGACCCAGTACTTC. It encodes CASSPSQDAMETQYF. This chain is built from TRBV4-2 and TRBJ2-5; the D gene remains uncertain. CDR1 LGHNA and CDR2 YNFKEQ are derived from the germline V gene. The CDR3 measures 15 amino acids from cysteine to phenylalanine. The CDR3 DNA has 45 bases and is translated from base 1. Trimming takes 4 bases from V and 5 bases from J, and the germline ends sit 17 bases apart.